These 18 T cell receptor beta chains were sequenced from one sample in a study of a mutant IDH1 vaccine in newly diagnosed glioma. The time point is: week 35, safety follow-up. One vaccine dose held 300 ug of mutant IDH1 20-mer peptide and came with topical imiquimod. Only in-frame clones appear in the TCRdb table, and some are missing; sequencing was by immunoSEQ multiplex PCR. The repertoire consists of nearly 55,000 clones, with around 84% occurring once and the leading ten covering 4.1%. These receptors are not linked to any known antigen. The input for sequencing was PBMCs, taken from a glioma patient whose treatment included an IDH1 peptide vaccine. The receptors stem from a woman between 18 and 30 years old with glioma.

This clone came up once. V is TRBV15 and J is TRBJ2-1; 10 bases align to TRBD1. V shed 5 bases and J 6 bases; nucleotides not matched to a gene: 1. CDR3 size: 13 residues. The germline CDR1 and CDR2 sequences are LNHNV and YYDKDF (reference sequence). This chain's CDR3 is CATSWTGGNEQFF. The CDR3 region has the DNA TGTGCCACCAGCTGGACAGGGGGCAATGAGCAGTTCTTC.

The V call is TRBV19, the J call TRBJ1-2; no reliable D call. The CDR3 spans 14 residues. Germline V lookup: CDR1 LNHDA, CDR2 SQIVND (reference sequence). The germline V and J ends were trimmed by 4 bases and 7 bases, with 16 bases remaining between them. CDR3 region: CASSTPQLGIGYTF. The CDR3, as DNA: TGTGCCAGTAGTACCCCGCAACTCGGTATTGGCTACACCTTC.

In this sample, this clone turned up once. The CDR3 DNA is TGTGCCAGCAGTCCCTCGGGACAGGGGGCGCACGAGCAGTACTTC. Its protein is CASSPSGQGAHEQYF. The chain joins TRBV27 to TRBJ2-7; 12 bases are a match to TRBD1. This CDR3 has 15 amino acids. V shed 5 bases, J shed 5 bases, and the junction held 7 bases outside the gene matches. Germline assignment: CDR1 MNHEY and CDR2 SMNVEV (reference sequence).

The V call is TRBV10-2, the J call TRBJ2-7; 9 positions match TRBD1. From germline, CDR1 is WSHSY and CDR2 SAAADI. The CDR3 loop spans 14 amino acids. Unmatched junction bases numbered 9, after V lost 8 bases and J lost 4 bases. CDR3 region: CASRPGQGPYEQYF. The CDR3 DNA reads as TGCGCCAGCCGACCGGGACAGGGTCCGTACGAGCAGTACTTC.

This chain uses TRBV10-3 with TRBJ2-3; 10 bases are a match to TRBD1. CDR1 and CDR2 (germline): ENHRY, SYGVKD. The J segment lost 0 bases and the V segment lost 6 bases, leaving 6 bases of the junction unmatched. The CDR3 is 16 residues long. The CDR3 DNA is TGTGCCATCAGCTCGACGGACAGGGGGAGCACAGATACGCAGTATTTT. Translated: CAISSTDRGSTDTQYF.

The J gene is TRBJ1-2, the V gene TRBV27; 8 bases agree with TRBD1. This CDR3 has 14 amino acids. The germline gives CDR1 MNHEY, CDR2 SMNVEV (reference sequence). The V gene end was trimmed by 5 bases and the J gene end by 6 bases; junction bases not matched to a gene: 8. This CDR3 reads CASSPLGQGDGYTF. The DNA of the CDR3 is TGTGCCAGCAGTCCCCTCGGACAGGGTGATGGCTACACCTTC.

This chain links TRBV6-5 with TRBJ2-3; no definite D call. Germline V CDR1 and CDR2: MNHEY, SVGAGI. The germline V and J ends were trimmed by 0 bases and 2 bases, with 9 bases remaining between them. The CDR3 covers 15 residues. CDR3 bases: TGTGCCAGCAGTTACTCGACGAGCGACACAGATACGCAGTATTTT. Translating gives CASSYSTSDTDTQYF.

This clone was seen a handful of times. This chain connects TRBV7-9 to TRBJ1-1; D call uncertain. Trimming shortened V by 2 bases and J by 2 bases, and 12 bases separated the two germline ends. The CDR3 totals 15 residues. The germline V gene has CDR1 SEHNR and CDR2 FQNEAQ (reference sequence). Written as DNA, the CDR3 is TGTGCCAGCAGCTTACAAGGAACCGGCAACACTGAAGCTTTCTTT. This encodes CASSLQGTGNTEAFF.

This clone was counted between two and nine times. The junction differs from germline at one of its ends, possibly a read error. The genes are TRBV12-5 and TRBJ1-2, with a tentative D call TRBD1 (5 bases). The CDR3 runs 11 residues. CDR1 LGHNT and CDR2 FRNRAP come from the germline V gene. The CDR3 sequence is CASGVVGPEAF. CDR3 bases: TGTGCTAGTGGTGTGGTGGGACCTGAAGCCTTC.

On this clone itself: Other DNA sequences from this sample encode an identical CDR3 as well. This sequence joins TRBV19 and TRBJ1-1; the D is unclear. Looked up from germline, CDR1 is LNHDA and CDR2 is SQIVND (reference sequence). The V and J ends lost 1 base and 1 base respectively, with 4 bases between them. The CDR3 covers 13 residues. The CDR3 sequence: CASSIGQNTEAFF. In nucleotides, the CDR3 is TGTGCCAGTAGTATAGGACAGAACACTGAAGCTTTCTTT.

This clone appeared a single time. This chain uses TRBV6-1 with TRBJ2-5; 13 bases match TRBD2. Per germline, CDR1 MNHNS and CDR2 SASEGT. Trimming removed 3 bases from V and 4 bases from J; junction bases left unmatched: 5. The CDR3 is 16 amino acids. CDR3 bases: TGTGCCAGCAGTGACCTGACTAGCGGGGGGAGAGAGACCCAGTACTTC. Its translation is CASSDLTSGGRETQYF.

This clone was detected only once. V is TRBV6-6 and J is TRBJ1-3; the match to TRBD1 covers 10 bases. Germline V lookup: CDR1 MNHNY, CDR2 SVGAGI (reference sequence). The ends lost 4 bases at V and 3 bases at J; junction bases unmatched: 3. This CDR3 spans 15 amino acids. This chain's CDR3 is CASSLTGGFGNTIYF. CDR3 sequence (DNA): TGTGCCAGCAGTTTGACAGGGGGCTTTGGAAACACCATATATTTT.

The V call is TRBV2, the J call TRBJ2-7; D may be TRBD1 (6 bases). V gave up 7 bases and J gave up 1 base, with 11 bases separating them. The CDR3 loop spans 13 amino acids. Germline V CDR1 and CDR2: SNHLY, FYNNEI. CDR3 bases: TGTGCCAGCATCGGGACATATTCCTACGAGCAGTACTTC. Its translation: CASIGTYSYEQYF. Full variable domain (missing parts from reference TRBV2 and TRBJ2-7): EPEVTQTPSHQVTQMGQEVILRCVPISNHLYFYWYRQILGQKVEFLVSFYNNEISEKSEIFDDQFSVERPDGSNFTLKIRSTKLEDSAMYFCASIGTYSYEQYFGPGTRLTVT.

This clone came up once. The CDR3 is CASSSPPSGAVDTGELFF. The CDR3 DNA follows: TGCGCCAGCAGCTCCCCGCCTAGCGGGGCGGTAGATACCGGGGAGCTGTTTTTT. This chain connects TRBV5-1 to TRBJ2-2; 9 nucleotides line up with TRBD2. Germline V gives CDR1 SGHRS, CDR2 YFSETQ. V was clipped by 3 bases and J by 5 bases; unmatched bases: 14. CDR3 length: 18 amino acids.

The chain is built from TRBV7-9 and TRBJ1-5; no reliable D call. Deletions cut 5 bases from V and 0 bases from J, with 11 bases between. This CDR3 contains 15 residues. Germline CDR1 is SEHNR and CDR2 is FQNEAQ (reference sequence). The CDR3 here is CASSPMEASNQPQHF. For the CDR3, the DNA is TGTGCCAGCAGCCCCATGGAGGCTAGCAATCAGCCCCAGCATTTT. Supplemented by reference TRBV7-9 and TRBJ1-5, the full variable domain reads DTGVSQNPRHKITKRGQNVTFRCDPISEHNRLYWYRQTLGQGPEFLTYFQNEAQLEKSRLLSDRFSAERPKGSFSTLEIQRTEQGDSAMYLCASSPMEASNQPQHFGDGTRLSIL.

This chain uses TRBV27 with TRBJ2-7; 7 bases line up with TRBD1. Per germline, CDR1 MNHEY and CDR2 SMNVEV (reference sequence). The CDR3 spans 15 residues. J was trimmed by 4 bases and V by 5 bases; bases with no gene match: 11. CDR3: CASSPLMVQGYEQYF. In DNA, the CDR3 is TGTGCCAGCAGTCCGCTCATGGTACAGGGGTACGAGCAGTACTTC.

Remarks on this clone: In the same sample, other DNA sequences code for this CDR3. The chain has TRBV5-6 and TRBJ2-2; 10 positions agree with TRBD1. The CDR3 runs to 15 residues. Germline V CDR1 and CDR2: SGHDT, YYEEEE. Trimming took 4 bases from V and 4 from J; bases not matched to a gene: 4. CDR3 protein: CASSPTGGTTGELFF. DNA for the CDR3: TGTGCCAGCAGCCCGACAGGGGGCACCACCGGGGAGCTGTTTTTT.

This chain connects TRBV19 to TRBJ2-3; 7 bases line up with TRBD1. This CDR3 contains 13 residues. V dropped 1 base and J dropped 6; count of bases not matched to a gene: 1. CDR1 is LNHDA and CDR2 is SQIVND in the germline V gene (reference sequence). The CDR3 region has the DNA TGTGCCAGTAGTATAGGAGGGGGCGATACGCAGTATTTT. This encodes CASSIGGGDTQYF. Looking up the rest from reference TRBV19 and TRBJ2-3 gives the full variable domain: DGGITQSPKYLFRKEGQNVTLSCEQNLNHDAMYWYRQDPGQGLRLIYYSQIVNDFQKGDIAEGYSVSREKKESFPLTVTSAQKNPTAFYLCASSIGGGDTQYFGPGTRLTVL.